This T cell receptor beta chain was observed in a study of T cell repertoires in cytomegalovirus infection. For the study at large: CMV epitopes in the study were HLA-C-restricted (recently identified) and HLA-B-restricted (well studied). CMV infection and matching HLA type were both indicated by public TCR beta signatures.

Study outcomes and limitations: There were HLA-C-restricted CMV-specific TCR beta clonotypes dominating the ex vivo response.

Comment on this clonotype: Antigen specificity is unknown.

TCRdb processed the reads anew with MiXCR; each CDR3 protein has one entry. The table has 450,000 to 550,000 distinct CDR3 sequences, approximately 42% seen once. Germline V gene lookup returns CDR1 SGHRS and CDR2 YFSETQ. The CDR3 runs to 13 residues. V was shortened by 5 bases and J by 1 base, with 7 bases between the two germline ends. V and J are TRBV5-1 and TRBJ1-5; D is ambiguous. The receptor was isolated from a human donor in good health (CMV status not recorded). Some clones in this sample may be carry-over from other donors' samples. The material sequenced was cultured PBMCs, taken from culture after CMV antigen stimulation. In DNA, the CDR3 is TGCGCCAGCAGACCTTTCAGCAATCAGCCCCAGCATTTT. Residues: CASRPFSNQPQHF.